The rows below give T cell receptor beta chains drawn from one sample of a study of T-cell memory formation after mild COVID-19. MiXCR was run by TCRdb on the 5' RACE reads, yielding one entry per CDR3 protein. This sample has 500,000 to 600,000 distinct CDR3 sequences, with around 17% found just once. Sample: PBMCs or a T cell subset sorted from them (not recorded which). The receptors originated from an adult woman who had mild COVID-19 (a few samples of this study predate the infection). Cell type and time point are not known. CDR3s include the opening cysteine and the closing phenylalanine or tryptophan. D genes are given only for firm matches. The size entry is marked missing in some rows and otherwise reads once, few, many or a size class.

size,V,D,J,CDR3,DNA
.,TRBV18,TRBD1,TRBJ2-7,CASSPLARTGGSYEQYF,TGTGCCAGCTCACCCCTTGCACGGACAGGGGGCTCCTACGAGCAGTACTTC
few,TRBV19,.,TRBJ2-7,CASSIGVTYEQYF,TGTGCCAGTAGTATCGGCGTCACCTACGAGCAGTACTTC
.,TRBV27,.,TRBJ2-6,CASSFFKGVSLANVLTF,TGTGCCAGCAGTTTCTTCAAGGGGGTAAGCTTGGCCAACGTCCTGACTTTC
many,TRBV7-2,.,TRBJ2-1,CASSLANYNEQFF,TGTGCCAGCAGCTTAGCGAACTACAATGAGCAGTTCTTC
.,TRBV3-1,TRBD2,TRBJ2-1,CATGTSGFHNEQFF,TGTGCCACCGGGACTAGCGGGTTTCACAATGAGCAGTTCTTC
few,TRBV5-1,.,TRBJ2-7,CASTPPGELSYEQYF,TGCGCCAGCACTCCCCCGGGGGAGCTCTCCTACGAGCAGTACTTC
few,TRBV5-6,TRBD1,TRBJ1-2,CASSLGRDREDYGYTF,TGTGCCAGCAGCTTGGGTCGGGACAGAGAAGACTATGGCTACACCTTC
.,TRBV9,.,TRBJ2-1,CASSVDPSVNYNEQFF,TGTGCCAGCAGCGTTGACCCCAGCGTTAACTACAATGAGCAGTTCTTC
.,TRBV6-5,TRBD1,TRBJ2-6,CASSYRQGASGANVLTF,TGTGCCAGCAGTTATCGGCAGGGGGCGTCGGGGGCCAACGTCCTGACTTTC
.,TRBV29-1,.,TRBJ1-5,CSVADHTTQPQHF,TGCAGCGTTGCGGACCACACGACCCAGCCCCAGCATTTT
.,TRBV5-5,.,TRBJ2-5,CASSLTGEGTQYF,TGTGCCAGCAGCTTGACAGGCGAGGGGACCCAGTACTTC
.,TRBV4-2,TRBD2,TRBJ2-1,CASSPVSGRASRSSYNEQFF,TGTGCCAGCAGCCCCGTTAGCGGGAGGGCCTCGAGAAGCTCCTACAATGAGCAGTTCTTC
few,TRBV7-2,TRBD2,TRBJ2-3,CASSGRAGGTDTQYF,TGTGCCAGCAGCGGGAGGGCCGGAGGCACAGATACGCAGTATTTT
few,TRBV11-2,.,TRBJ2-5,CASSSTPVGGETQYF,TGTGCCAGCAGCTCTACGCCCGTCGGGGGAGAGACCCAGTACTTC
few,TRBV4-3,.,TRBJ1-2,CASSRDGWGLSYGYTF,TGCGCCAGCAGCCGAGACGGGTGGGGGCTTAGCTATGGCTACACCTTC
.,TRBV5-6,.,TRBJ1-6,CASSLIGSSYNSPLHF,TGTGCCAGCAGCTTGATCGGCAGCTCCTATAATTCACCCCTCCACTTT
.,TRBV4-1,.,TRBJ2-5,CATAHAPGGRETQYF,TGCGCCACCGCCCATGCCCCAGGCGGGCGAGAGACCCAGTACTTC
.,TRBV11-3,.,TRBJ1-1,CDSSSGDTEAFF,TGTGACAGCAGCTCCGGGGACACTGAAGCTTTCTTT
.,TRBV6-1,TRBD1,TRBJ1-1,CASSVSGGTEAFF,TGTGCCAGCAGTGTATCAGGGGGCACTGAAGCTTTCTTT
many,TRBV9,TRBD1,TRBJ2-3,CASSPGTVGTDTQYF,TGTGCCAGCAGCCCGGGGACAGTTGGCACAGATACGCAGTATTTT
.,TRBV20-1,.,TRBJ2-7,CSADHRDLLLYEQYF,TGCAGTGCGGACCACAGGGACCTCCTCCTCTACGAGCAGTACTTC
few,TRBV5-1,TRBD1,TRBJ2-2,CASSSTGDQSGELFF,TGCGCCAGCAGCTCGACAGGGGATCAGTCCGGGGAGCTGTTTTTT
.,TRBV5-1,TRBD2,TRBJ2-3,CASSGGIAAGNTDTQYF,TGCGCCAGCAGCGGGGGGATAGCAGCGGGGAACACAGATACGCAGTATTTT
.,TRBV7-3,.,TRBJ2-5,CASSFARGETQYF,TGTGCCAGCAGCTTTGCAAGGGGGGAGACCCAGTACTTC
many,TRBV5-6,TRBD2,TRBJ2-1,CASSFRTSGRNEQFF,TGTGCCAGCAGCTTCCGGACTAGCGGGAGAAATGAGCAGTTCTTC
few,TRBV2,TRBD2,TRBJ2-3,CASSEGSGLASDTQYF,TGTGCCAGCAGTGAAGGCTCGGGACTAGCATCAGATACGCAGTATTTT
.,TRBV29-1,TRBD1,TRBJ2-7,CSVGSGGPYEQYF,TGCAGCGTTGGTTCAGGGGGCCCCTACGAGCAGTACTTC
.,TRBV2,.,TRBJ1-2,CASSALGNYGYTF,TGTGCCAGCAGTGCCCTGGGGAACTATGGCTACACCTTC
.,TRBV2,.,TRBJ1-6,CASRTGGTYNSPLHF,TGTGCCAGCAGAACAGGAGGAACCTATAATTCACCCCTCCACTTT
few,TRBV5-1,TRBD1,TRBJ2-2,CASSKVEPHRGLSRTGELFF,TGCGCCAGCAGCAAGGTCGAACCCCACAGGGGGCTTAGCCGCACCGGGGAGCTGTTTTTT
.,TRBV7-8,.,TRBJ2-1,CASSPNGAPYYNEQFF,TGTGCCAGCAGCCCCAATGGAGCCCCATACTACAATGAGCAGTTCTTC
few,TRBV27,.,TRBJ2-1,CASGEGFF,TGTGCCAGCGGCGAAGGGTTCTTC
.,TRBV2,.,TRBJ2-7,CASSAGSTGILDFYYEQYF,TGTGCCAGCAGCGCGGGGTCGACAGGGATTCTCGATTTTTACTACGAGCAGTACTTC
.,TRBV25-1,TRBD2,TRBJ2-1,CASTLPRGSNDNEQFF,TGTGCCAGCACTCTCCCTCGCGGGAGTAACGACAATGAGCAGTTCTTC
few,TRBV4-3,.,TRBJ2-2,CASSQHHLDGNGELFF,TGCGCCAGCAGCCAACACCACCTCGACGGGAATGGGGAGCTGTTTTTT
.,TRBV5-1,.,TRBJ1-4,CASSLNRASGIEKLFF,TGCGCCAGCAGCTTGAATCGGGCCAGTGGGATCGAAAAACTGTTTTTT
few,TRBV29-1,.,TRBJ2-1,CSVEPRLGIYNEQFF,TGCAGCGTAGAACCCCGACTGGGGATCTACAATGAGCAGTTCTTC
many,TRBV15,.,TRBJ2-7,CATSRGYEQYF,TGTGCCACCAGCCGGGGCTACGAGCAGTACTTC
.,TRBV9,TRBD1,TRBJ1-6,CASSPRTGSPLHF,TGTGCCAGCAGCCCCCGGACAGGTTCACCCCTCCACTTT